What follows are 27 T cell receptor beta chains derived from one specimen sequenced in a study of Ad26.COV2.S vaccination and SARS-CoV-2 variants. Assay used: immunoSEQ multiplex PCR; TCRdb lists only in-frame clones, some missing. The table shows about 410,000 clones, with approximately 92% occurring only once. The sample's treatment: some 19 received Ad26.COV2.S at low or high dose, single or two shots; about 5 received placebo; per-sample allocation not given. Day 63 after the first vaccine or placebo injection was the time point for sampling. This material consisted of peripheral blood, taken in a trial of Ad26.COV2.S vaccine versus placebo. These receptors came from a person aged 18 to 59 who received the Ad26.COV2.S COVID-19 vaccine or a placebo.

This chain links TRBV4-3 with TRBJ2-1, with D uncertain. V dropped 0 bases and J dropped 2 bases, with 5 bases sitting between them. The CDR3 length is 14 residues. The germline V gene encodes CDR1 LGHNA and CDR2 YSLEER. The CDR3 sequence: CASSQESPYNEQFF. CDR3 nucleotide sequence: TGCGCCAGCAGCCAAGAATCCCCCTACAATGAGCAGTTCTTC.

This chain joins TRBV7-2 and TRBJ1-2; a possible D gene is TRBD1 (5 bases). Germline values: CDR1 SGHTA, CDR2 FQGNSA. V was clipped by 1 base and J by 5 bases, with 17 bases between them. The CDR3 has 16 amino acids. This CDR3 is CASSLGVDRDGYGYTF. The CDR3 region has the DNA TGTGCCAGCAGCTTAGGAGTGGACCGGGACGGGTATGGCTACACCTTC. Full variable domain (remainder filled in from reference TRBV7-2 and TRBJ1-2): GAGVSQSPSNKVTEKGKDVELRCDPISGHTALYWYRQSLGQGLEFLIYFQGNSAPDKSGLPSDRFSAERTGGSVSTLTIQRTQQEDSAVYLCASSLGVDRDGYGYTFGSGTRLTVV.

This sequence joins TRBV7-2 and TRBJ2-7; the match to TRBD2 covers 8 bases. From germline, CDR1 is SGHTA and CDR2 FQGNSA. The length of the CDR3 is 14 residues. With 1 base clipped from V and 9 bases from J, the junction kept 8 bases outside the gene matches. This chain's CDR3 is CASSLVNSGEGQYF. The CDR3 DNA reads TGTGCCAGCAGCTTAGTTAATAGCGGGGAGGGGCAGTACTTC. Complete variable domain (other parts from reference TRBV7-2 and TRBJ2-7): GAGVSQSPSNKVTEKGKDVELRCDPISGHTALYWYRQSLGQGLEFLIYFQGNSAPDKSGLPSDRFSAERTGGSVSTLTIQRTQQEDSAVYLCASSLVNSGEGQYFGPGTRLTVT.

Remarks on this clone: Different DNA sequences within this sample yield the same CDR3. The chain is built from TRBV6-5 and TRBJ2-7; D is uncertain. The CDR3 is 13 residues long. Trimming pared 2 bases from V and 1 base from J, leaving 6 bases between. Germline CDR1 MNHEY, CDR2 SVGAGI. The CDR3 spells CASSYGGSYEQYF. The CDR3, as DNA: TGTGCCAGCAGTTACGGCGGATCCTACGAGCAGTACTTC.

The gene calls are TRBV28 and TRBJ2-7, with D uncertain. The V and J ends lost 7 bases and 13 bases respectively, with 23 bases between them. Germline V gene sequence: CDR1 MDHEN, CDR2 SYDVKM. The CDR3 has 13 residues. The CDR3 DNA is TGTGCCAGCACCAATGAAGGAACGACCCTCAGTTACTTC. Protein: CASTNEGTTLSYF.

This clone was seen only a few times. The chain joins TRBV27 to TRBJ2-2, with 10 bases aligning to TRBD1. The CDR3 is 17 amino acids. Germline V gives CDR1 MNHEY, CDR2 SMNVEV (reference sequence). The V segment lost 7 bases and the J segment 5 bases; nucleotides outside the gene matches: 13. CDR3 loop: CASNLLTPGQGTGELFF. The CDR3 DNA is TGTGCCAGCAACCTACTCACCCCGGGACAGGGGACCGGGGAGCTGTTTTTT.

V usage is TRBV20-1 and J usage is TRBJ1-2; D possibly corresponds to TRBD1 (5 bases). V shed 6 bases and J shed 4 bases, with 9 bases lying between them. Germline V gene data show CDR1 as DFQATT and CDR2 as SNEGSKA (reference sequence). This CDR3 is built from 11 residues. The CDR3 protein is CSALGAYGYTF. In DNA, the CDR3 is TGCAGTGCCCTCGGGGCCTATGGCTACACCTTC.

J is TRBJ2-2 and V is TRBV30, with D maybe TRBD1 (6 bases). Trimming removed 2 bases at V and 1 base at J, with 11 bases between. CDR3 length equals 15 residues. Germline assignment: CDR1 GTSNPN and CDR2 SVGIG (reference sequence). The CDR3 DNA reads as TGTGCCTGGAGTCCCGGGACACTGAACACCGGGGAGCTGTTTTTT. It yields the protein CAWSPGTLNTGELFF.

This sequence joins TRBV5-8 and TRBJ1-4; TRBD1 agrees at 10 bases. The V segment lost 3 bases and the J segment 3 bases; nucleotides outside the gene matches: 5. Germline values: CDR1 SGHTS, CDR2 YDEGEE. The CDR3 consists of 16 residues. CDR3 sequence: CASSSGTGAPNEKLFF. For the CDR3, the DNA is TGTGCCAGCAGCTCTGGGACAGGGGCGCCTAATGAAAAACTGTTTTTT.

The V and J genes are TRBV6-5 and TRBJ1-6, with 7 bases that match TRBD1. Germline V gene lookup returns CDR1 MNHEY and CDR2 SVGAGI. The CDR3 totals 15 residues. The J segment lost 5 bases and the V segment lost 6 bases, leaving 7 bases of the junction unmatched. The CDR3 coding sequence is TGTGCCAGCAGCAGGAGGGGACAGAATAATTCACCCCTCCACTTT. Its protein is CASSRRGQNNSPLHF.

The chain is built from TRBV12-3 or TRBV12-4 and TRBJ2-7; 7 bases align to TRBD1. The V segment lost 6 bases and the J segment 2 bases; nucleotides outside the gene matches: 4. The CDR3 contains 13 residues. The CDR3 DNA is TGTGCCAGCAGCCGGGACAGTACCTACGAGCAGTACTTC. Amino acids: CASSRDSTYEQYF.

The V call is TRBV27, the J call TRBJ2-7; D unclear. V was clipped by 6 bases and J by 3 bases, with 12 bases between them. Per germline, CDR1 MNHEY and CDR2 SMNVEV (reference sequence). This CDR3 region has 13 residues. As DNA, the CDR3 is TGTGCCAGCAGCCATGGACCCGGCTACGAGCAGTACTTC. Its translation: CASSHGPGYEQYF.

The chain joins TRBV11-2 to TRBJ1-4; TRBD1 might be the D (5 bases). Trimming removed 5 bases from V and 0 bases from J, with 13 bases in between. Germline CDR1 is SGHAT and CDR2 is FQNNGV. The CDR3 loop spans 16 amino acids. In DNA form, the CDR3 reads TGTGCCAGCAGCCTAGTAAGGGGCGCAACTAATGAAAAACTGTTTTTT. It specifies CASSLVRGATNEKLFF.

This chain joins TRBV6-6 and TRBJ2-5; D remains ambiguous. Germline CDR1 reads MNHNY; CDR2 reads SVGAGI (reference sequence). The CDR3 is 14 amino acids. V lost 3 bases to trimming and J lost 4 bases, with 12 bases between them. The CDR3: CASSYSLLRETQYF. The CDR3 DNA reads TGTGCCAGCAGTTATTCCTTGCTCCGAGAGACCCAGTACTTC.

This chain joins TRBV6-5 and TRBJ2-1, with D perhaps TRBD1 (6 bases). The CDR3 is 15 residues long. Germline CDR1 reads MNHEY; CDR2 reads SVGAGI. Trimming removed 6 bases from V and 10 bases from J, with 22 bases in between. The CDR3 region has the DNA TGTGCCAGCAGCGGTCCCGGGACCAGGGGAGACGAGCAGTTCTTC. This encodes CASSGPGTRGDEQFF.

The gene calls are TRBV6-2 or TRBV6-3 and TRBJ2-2, with D possibly matching TRBD1 (5 bases). Germline-derived CDR1 and CDR2 are MNHEY and SVGEGT. The V end was cut by 6 bases, the J end by 1 base, with 15 bases between. The CDR3 extends over 16 amino acids. The CDR3 spells CASSQAWQGNTGELFF. In nucleotides, the CDR3 is TGTGCCAGCAGCCAGGCGTGGCAGGGGAACACCGGGGAGCTGTTTTTT.

This chain joins TRBV6-6 and TRBJ1-3, with D possibly being TRBD1 (5 bases). V lost 1 base and J lost 2, with 6 bases in between. The germline V gene encodes CDR1 MNHNY and CDR2 SVGAGI (reference sequence). This CDR3 contains 14 residues. The CDR3 loop reads CASSYLGPGNTIYF. DNA of the CDR3: TGTGCCAGCAGTTACTTGGGGCCTGGAAACACCATATATTTT.

The gene calls are TRBV6-5 and TRBJ2-7; D might be TRBD1 (6 bases). V shed 2 bases and J shed 2 bases, with 10 bases lying between them. The germline V gene has CDR1 MNHEY and CDR2 SVGAGI. The CDR3 contains 14 residues. CDR3: CASSYQAGAYEQYF. The CDR3 DNA is TGTGCCAGCAGTTACCAGGCAGGGGCCTACGAGCAGTACTTC.

The chain has TRBV5-4 and TRBJ2-3, with D tentatively TRBD1 (6 bases). The V and J ends lost 1 base and 1 base respectively, with 10 bases between them. The CDR3 is made up of 15 amino acids. Germline-derived CDR1 and CDR2 are SGHNT and YYREEE (reference sequence). The CDR3 DNA follows: TGTGCCAGCAGCTTGTTACAGGGACGCACAGATACGCAGTATTTT. It codes for CASSLLQGRTDTQYF. The full variable domain, with the rest looked up from reference TRBV5-4 and TRBJ2-3, is ETGVTQSPTHLIKTRGQQVTLRCSSQSGHNTVSWYQQALGQGPQFIFQYYREEENGRGNFPPRFSGLQFPNYSSELNVNALELDDSALYLCASSLLQGRTDTQYFGPGTRLTVL.

The chain joins TRBV5-7 to TRBJ2-7; D is possibly TRBD1 or TRBD2 (5 bases each). TRBV5-7 counts as an open reading frame of uncertain function. There are 14 residues in the CDR3. Trimming pared 5 bases from V and 7 bases from J, leaving 19 bases between. The CDR3 DNA is TGTGCCAGCAGTTTCGATCTGGGACCGCGTGAGCAGTACTTC. Translation gives CASSFDLGPREQYF.

V gene TRBV6-6 combines with J gene TRBJ2-7, with 10 nucleotides matching TRBD1. Germline loops: CDR1 MNHNY, CDR2 SVGAGI (reference sequence). Losses at the gene ends were 6 bases for V and 5 bases for J; bases not matched to a gene: 10. This CDR3 region has 15 residues. The CDR3 coding sequence is TGTGCCAGCAGCCGCCCCCCGGGACAGGGGCACGAGCAGTACTTC. Protein sequence: CASSRPPGQGHEQYF.

The chain uses TRBV6-5 and TRBJ1-2, with D perhaps matching TRBD1 (5 bases). CDR3 size: 15 residues. Trimming pared 10 bases from V and 1 base from J, leaving 19 bases between. Germline assignment: CDR1 MNHEY and CDR2 SVGAGI. CDR3: CAITDPRGVNYGYTF. CDR3 coding DNA: TGTGCCATCACCGATCCAAGGGGAGTTAACTATGGCTACACCTTC.

This chain uses TRBV12-2 with TRBJ1-1; TRBD1 is the table's D call, not checked against the DNA. TRBV12-2 is marked as a pseudogene. The CDR3 is 17 amino acids. The CDR3 DNA is TGTGCAAGTTGTTGGGACAGGCCGATTTTTATGAACACTGAAGCTTTCTTT. It encodes CASCWDRPIFMNTEAFF.

The CDR3 nucleotides are TGTGCCAGCAGCTTAAAAGCAGGGGATGTATCACCCCTCCACTTT. Translating gives CASSLKAGDVSPLHF. This sequence joins TRBV11-2 and TRBJ1-6, with a weak D call TRBD1 (6 bases). Per the germline V gene, CDR1 is SGHAT and CDR2 is FQNNGV. The CDR3 is 15 residues long. With 2 bases removed from V and 10 bases from J, the gap between germline ends came to 15 bases. Looking up the rest from reference TRBV11-2 and TRBJ1-6 gives the full variable domain: EAGVAQSPRYKIIEKRQSVAFWCNPISGHATLYWYQQILGQGPKLLIQFQNNGVVDDSQLPKDRFSAERLKGVDSTLKIQPAKLEDSAVYLCASSLKAGDVSPLHFGNGTRLTVT.

The gene calls are TRBV10-1 and TRBJ2-7; TRBD1 is a possible D gene (6 bases). The CDR3 is made up of 13 amino acids. Germline V gene sequence: CDR1 WNHNN, CDR2 SYGVQD (reference sequence). Trimming removed 5 bases from V and 2 bases from J, with 10 bases in between. The CDR3 spells CASSPTGTYEQYF. DNA for the CDR3: TGCGCCAGCAGTCCGACAGGAACCTACGAGCAGTACTTC.

This clone was seen just once. V and J are TRBV11-2 and TRBJ1-3, with D perhaps matching TRBD1 (6 bases). The CDR3 is 15 amino acids. Germline V lookup: CDR1 SGHAT, CDR2 FQNNGV. V lost 0 bases and J lost 4, with 10 bases in between. The CDR3 coding sequence is TGTGCCAGCAGCTTAGAAGGGACACTCGGAAACACCATATATTTT. It encodes CASSLEGTLGNTIYF. Combining the CDR3 with reference TRBV11-2 and TRBJ1-3 gives the whole variable domain EAGVAQSPRYKIIEKRQSVAFWCNPISGHATLYWYQQILGQGPKLLIQFQNNGVVDDSQLPKDRFSAERLKGVDSTLKIQPAKLEDSAVYLCASSLEGTLGNTIYFGEGSWLTVV.

The V gene is TRBV5-5, the J gene TRBJ2-7, with 7 bases matching TRBD1. The V gene's germline CDR1 is SGHKS and CDR2 YYEKEE (reference sequence). Trimming took 4 bases from V and 3 from J; bases not matched to a gene: 10. This CDR3 region has 15 residues. The CDR3 protein is CASSTWKGQHYEQYF. CDR3 nucleotide sequence: TGTGCCAGCAGCACGTGGAAGGGACAGCACTACGAGCAGTACTTC.